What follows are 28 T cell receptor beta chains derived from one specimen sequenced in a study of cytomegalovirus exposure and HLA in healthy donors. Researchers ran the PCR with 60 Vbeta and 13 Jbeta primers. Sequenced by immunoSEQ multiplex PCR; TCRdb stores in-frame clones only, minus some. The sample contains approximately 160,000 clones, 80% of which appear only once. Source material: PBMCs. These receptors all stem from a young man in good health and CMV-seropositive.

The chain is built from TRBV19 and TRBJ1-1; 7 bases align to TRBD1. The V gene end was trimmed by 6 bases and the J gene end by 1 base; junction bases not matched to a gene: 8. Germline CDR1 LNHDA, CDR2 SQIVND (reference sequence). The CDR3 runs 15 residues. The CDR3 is CASRNRGLRNTEAFF. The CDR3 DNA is TGTGCCAGTAGGAACAGGGGCCTGAGGAACACTGAAGCTTTCTTT.

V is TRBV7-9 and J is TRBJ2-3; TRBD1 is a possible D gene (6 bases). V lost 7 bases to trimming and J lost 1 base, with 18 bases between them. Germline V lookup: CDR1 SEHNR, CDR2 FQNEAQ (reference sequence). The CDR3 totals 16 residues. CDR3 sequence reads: CASTNLNRTGTDTQYF. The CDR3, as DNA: TGTGCCAGCACCAACCTAAACCGGACAGGCACAGATACGCAGTATTTT.

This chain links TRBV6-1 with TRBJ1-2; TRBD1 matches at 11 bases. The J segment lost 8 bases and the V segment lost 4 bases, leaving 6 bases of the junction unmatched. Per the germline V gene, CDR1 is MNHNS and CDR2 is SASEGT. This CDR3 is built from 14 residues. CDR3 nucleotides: TGTGCCAGCAGTGTCGGACAGGGGGCAGGGGGCTACACCTTC. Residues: CASSVGQGAGGYTF.

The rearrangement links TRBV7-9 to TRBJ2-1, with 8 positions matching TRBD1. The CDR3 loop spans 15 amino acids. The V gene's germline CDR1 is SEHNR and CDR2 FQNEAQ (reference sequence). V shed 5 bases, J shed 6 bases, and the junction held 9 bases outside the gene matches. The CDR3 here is CASSPGQGYGNEQFF. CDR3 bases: TGTGCCAGCAGCCCAGGACAGGGATATGGCAATGAGCAGTTCTTC.

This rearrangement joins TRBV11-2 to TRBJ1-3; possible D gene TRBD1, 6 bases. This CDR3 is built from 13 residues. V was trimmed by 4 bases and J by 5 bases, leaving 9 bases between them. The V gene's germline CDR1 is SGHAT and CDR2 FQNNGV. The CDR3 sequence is CASSSGQRNTIYF. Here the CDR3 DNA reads TGTGCCAGCAGCTCGGGACAACGAAACACCATATATTTT.

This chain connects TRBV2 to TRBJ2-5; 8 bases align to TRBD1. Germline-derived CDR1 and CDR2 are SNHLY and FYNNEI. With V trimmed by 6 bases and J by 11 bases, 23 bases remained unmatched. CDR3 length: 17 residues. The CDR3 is CASSMGGSGQGMREQYF. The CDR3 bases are TGTGCCAGCAGCATGGGGGGCTCCGGACAGGGCATGAGGGAGCAGTACTTC.

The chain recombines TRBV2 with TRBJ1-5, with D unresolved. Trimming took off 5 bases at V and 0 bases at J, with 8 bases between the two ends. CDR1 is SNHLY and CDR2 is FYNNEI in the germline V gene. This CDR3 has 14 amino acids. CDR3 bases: TGTGCCAGCAGTAGAGGGAATAGCAATCAGCCCCAGCATTTT. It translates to CASSRGNSNQPQHF.

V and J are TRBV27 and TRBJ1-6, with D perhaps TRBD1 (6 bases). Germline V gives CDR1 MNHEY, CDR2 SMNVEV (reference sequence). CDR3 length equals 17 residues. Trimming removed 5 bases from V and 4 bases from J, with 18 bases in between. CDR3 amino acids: CASSTRTANSYNSPLHF. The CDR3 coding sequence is TGTGCCAGCAGTACCCGGACAGCCAATTCTTATAATTCACCCCTCCACTTT.

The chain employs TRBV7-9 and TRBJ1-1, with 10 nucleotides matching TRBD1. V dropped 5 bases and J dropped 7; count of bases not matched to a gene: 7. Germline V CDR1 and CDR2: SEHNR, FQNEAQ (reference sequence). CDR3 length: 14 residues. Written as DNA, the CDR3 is TGTGCCAGCAGCATTACCGGGACAGGGGTTGAAGCTTTCTTT. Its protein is CASSITGTGVEAFF. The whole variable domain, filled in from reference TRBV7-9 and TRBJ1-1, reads DTGVSQNPRHKITKRGQNVTFRCDPISEHNRLYWYRQTLGQGPEFLTYFQNEAQLEKSRLLSDRFSAERPKGSFSTLEIQRTEQGDSAMYLCASSITGTGVEAFFGQGTRLTVV.

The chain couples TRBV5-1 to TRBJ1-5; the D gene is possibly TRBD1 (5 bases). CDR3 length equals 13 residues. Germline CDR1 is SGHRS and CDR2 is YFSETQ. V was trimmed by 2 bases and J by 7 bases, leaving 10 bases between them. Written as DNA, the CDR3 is TGCGCCAGCAGCTTACAGGTCGGGCAGCCCCAGCATTTT. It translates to CASSLQVGQPQHF.

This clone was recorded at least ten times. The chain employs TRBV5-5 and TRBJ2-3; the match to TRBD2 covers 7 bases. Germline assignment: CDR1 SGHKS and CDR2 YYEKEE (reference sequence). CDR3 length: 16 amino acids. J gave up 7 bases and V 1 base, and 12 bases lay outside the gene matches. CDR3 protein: CASSLKGSGTSHTQYF. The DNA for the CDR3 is TGTGCCAGCAGCTTGAAAGGAAGCGGGACTTCACATACGCAGTATTTT.

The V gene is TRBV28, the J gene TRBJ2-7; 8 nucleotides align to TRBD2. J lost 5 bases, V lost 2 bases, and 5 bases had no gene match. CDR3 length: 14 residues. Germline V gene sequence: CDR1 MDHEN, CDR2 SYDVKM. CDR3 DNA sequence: TGTGCCAGCAGTTTAGCGGGAGGTATTAACGAGCAGTACTTC. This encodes CASSLAGGINEQYF.

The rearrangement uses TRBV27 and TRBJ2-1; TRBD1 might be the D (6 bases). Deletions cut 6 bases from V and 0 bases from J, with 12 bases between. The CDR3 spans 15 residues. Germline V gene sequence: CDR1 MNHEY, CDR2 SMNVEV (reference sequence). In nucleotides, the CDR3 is TGTGCCAGCAGCTCAACAGGGAGCTCCTACAATGAGCAGTTCTTC. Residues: CASSSTGSSYNEQFF.

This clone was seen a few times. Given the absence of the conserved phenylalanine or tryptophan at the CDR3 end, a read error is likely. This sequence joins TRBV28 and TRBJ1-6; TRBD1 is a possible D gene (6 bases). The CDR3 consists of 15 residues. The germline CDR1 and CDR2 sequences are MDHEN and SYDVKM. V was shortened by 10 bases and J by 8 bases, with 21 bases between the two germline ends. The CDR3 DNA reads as TGTGCCACCGCATTACTACAGGGTAGTGATTCACCCCTCCACCTT. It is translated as CATALLQGSDSPLHL.

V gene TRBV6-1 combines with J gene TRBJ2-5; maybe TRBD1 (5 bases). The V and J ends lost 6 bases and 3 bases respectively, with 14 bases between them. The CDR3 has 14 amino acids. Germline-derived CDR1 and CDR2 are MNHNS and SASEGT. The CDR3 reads CASSETDTEETQYF. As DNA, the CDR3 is TGTGCCAGCAGCGAGACAGACACCGAAGAGACCCAGTACTTC.

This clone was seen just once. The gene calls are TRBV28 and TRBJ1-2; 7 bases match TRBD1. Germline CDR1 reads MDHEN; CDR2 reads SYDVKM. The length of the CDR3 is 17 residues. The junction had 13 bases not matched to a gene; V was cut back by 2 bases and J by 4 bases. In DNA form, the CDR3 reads TGTGCCAGCAGTTTACCCCCCCCACAGGGGAGAGGCTATGGCTACACCTTC. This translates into CASSLPPPQGRGYGYTF.

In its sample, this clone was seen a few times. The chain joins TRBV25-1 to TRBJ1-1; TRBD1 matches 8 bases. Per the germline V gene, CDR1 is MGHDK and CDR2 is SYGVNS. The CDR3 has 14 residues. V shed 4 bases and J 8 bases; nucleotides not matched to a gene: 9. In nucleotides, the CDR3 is TGTGCCAGCAGTGTGCTGGAACAGGGGGAAGAAGCTTTCTTT. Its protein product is CASSVLEQGEEAFF.

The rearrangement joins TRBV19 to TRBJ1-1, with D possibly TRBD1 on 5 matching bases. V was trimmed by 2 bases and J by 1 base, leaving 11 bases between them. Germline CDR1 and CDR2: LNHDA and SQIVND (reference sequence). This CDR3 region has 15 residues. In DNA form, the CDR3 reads TGTGCCAGTAGTATAAAAGCAGGGCGGAACACTGAAGCTTTCTTT. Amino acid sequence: CASSIKAGRNTEAFF. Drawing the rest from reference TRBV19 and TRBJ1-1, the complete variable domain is DGGITQSPKYLFRKEGQNVTLSCEQNLNHDAMYWYRQDPGQGLRLIYYSQIVNDFQKGDIAEGYSVSREKKESFPLTVTSAQKNPTAFYLCASSIKAGRNTEAFFGQGTRLTVV.

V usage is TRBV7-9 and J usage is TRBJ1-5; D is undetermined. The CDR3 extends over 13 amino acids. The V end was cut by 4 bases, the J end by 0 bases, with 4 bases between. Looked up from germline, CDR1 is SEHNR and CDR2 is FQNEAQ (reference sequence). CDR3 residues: CASSYNSNQPQHF. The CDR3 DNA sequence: TGTGCCAGCAGCTACAATAGCAATCAGCCCCAGCATTTT.

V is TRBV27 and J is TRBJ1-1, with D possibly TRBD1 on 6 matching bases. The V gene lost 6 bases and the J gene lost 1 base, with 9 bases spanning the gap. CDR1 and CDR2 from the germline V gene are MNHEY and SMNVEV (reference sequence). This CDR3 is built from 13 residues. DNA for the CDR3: TGTGCCAGCAGGCCACAGGGGAACACTGAAGCTTTCTTT. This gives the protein CASRPQGNTEAFF.

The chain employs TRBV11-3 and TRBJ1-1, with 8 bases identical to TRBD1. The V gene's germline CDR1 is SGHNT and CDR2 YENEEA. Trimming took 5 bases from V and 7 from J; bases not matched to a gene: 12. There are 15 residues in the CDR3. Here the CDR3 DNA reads TGTGCCAGCAGCCCCGGACAGGGAGAACGAATTGAAGCTTTCTTT. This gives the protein CASSPGQGERIEAFF.

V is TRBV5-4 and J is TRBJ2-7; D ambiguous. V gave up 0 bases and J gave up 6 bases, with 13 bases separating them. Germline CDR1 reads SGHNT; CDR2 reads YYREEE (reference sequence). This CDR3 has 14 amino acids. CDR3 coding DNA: TGTGCCAGCAGCTTGGCCTTGCGGTCTCGCGAGCAGTACTTC. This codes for CASSLALRSREQYF.

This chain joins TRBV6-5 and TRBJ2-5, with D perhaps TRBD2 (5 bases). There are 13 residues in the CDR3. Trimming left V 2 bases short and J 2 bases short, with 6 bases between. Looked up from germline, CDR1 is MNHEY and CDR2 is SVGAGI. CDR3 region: CASSYRGQETQYF. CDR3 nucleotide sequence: TGTGCCAGCAGTTACCGCGGGCAAGAGACCCAGTACTTC.

CDR3: CASSLDNQAFF. For the CDR3, the DNA is TGTGCCAGCAGTCTTGACAACCAAGCTTTCTTT. V usage is TRBV6-5 and J usage is TRBJ1-1, with D uncertain. V was clipped by 5 bases and J by 9 bases, with 10 bases between them. Germline CDR1 reads MNHEY; CDR2 reads SVGAGI. This CDR3 is built from 11 residues.

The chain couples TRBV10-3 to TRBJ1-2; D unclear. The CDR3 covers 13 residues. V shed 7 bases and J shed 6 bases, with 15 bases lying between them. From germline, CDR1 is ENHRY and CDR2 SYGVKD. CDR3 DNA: TGTGCCATCACCCCGACGGGAAAGGATGGCTACACCTTC. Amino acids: CAITPTGKDGYTF.

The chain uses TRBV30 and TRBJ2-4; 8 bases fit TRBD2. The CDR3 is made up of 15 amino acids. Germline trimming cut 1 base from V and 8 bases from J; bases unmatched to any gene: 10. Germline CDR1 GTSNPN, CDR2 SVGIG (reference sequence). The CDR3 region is CAWSGPAGAVDIQYF. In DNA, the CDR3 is TGTGCCTGGAGTGGTCCAGCGGGAGCCGTGGACATTCAGTACTTC.

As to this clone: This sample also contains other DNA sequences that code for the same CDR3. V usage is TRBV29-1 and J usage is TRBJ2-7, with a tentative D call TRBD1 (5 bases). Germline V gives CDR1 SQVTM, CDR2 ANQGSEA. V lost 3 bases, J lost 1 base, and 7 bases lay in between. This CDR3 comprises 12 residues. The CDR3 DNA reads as TGCAGCGTTGATCAGGGTTCCTACGAGCAGTACTTC. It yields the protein CSVDQGSYEQYF.

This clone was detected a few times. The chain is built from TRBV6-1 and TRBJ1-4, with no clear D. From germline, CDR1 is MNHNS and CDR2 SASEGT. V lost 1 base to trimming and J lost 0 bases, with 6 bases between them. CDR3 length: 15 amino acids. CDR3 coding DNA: TGTGCCAGCAGTGAAGTAGTAGCAACTAATGAAAAACTGTTTTTT. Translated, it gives CASSEVVATNEKLFF.